The entry below describes one T cell receptor (beta chain). The PCR ran on 60 Vbeta and 13 Jbeta primers. Sequencing used immunoSEQ multiplex PCR; TCRdb keeps in-frame clones, though not all of them. The sample consists of under 150,000 clones, 60% to 85% of them appearing once. V shed 3 bases, J shed 6 bases, and the junction held 2 bases outside the gene matches. The germline V gene encodes CDR1 MGHDK and CDR2 SYGVNS. The CDR3 sequence is 16 residues long. The data are from a study of cytomegalovirus exposure and HLA in healthy donors. This chain connects TRBV25-1 to TRBJ2-1; 16 positions agree with TRBD2. The sequence came from a man younger than 35 in good health and CMV-seronegative. The source material was PBMCs. CDR3 DNA: TGTGCCAGCAGTGACGGGACTAGCGGGGGGGCCAATGAGCAGTTCTTC. Protein sequence: CASSDGTSGGANEQFF. Variable domain in full (rest from reference TRBV25-1 and TRBJ2-1): EADIYQTPRYLVIGTGKKITLECSQTMGHDKMYWYQQDPGMELHLIHYSYGVNSTEKGDLSSESTVSRIRTEHFPLTLESARPSHTSQYLCASSDGTSGGANEQFFGPGTRLTVL.